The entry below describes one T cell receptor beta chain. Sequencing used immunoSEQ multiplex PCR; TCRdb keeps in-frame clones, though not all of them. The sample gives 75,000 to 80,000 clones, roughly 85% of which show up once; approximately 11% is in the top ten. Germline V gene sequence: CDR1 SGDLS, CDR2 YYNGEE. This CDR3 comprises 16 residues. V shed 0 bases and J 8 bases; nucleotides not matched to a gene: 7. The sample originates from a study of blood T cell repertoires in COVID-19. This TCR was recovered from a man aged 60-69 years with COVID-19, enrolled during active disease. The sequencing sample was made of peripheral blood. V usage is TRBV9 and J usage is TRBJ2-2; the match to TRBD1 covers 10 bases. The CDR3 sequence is CASSVVGTGVAGELFF. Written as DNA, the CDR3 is TGTGCCAGCAGCGTAGTCGGGACAGGGGTTGCGGGGGAGCTGTTTTTT. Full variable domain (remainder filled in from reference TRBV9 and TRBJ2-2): DSGVTQTPKHLITATGQRVTLRCSPRSGDLSVYWYQQSLDQGLQFLIQYYNGEERAKGNILERFSAQQFPDLHSELNLSSLELGDSALYFCASSVVGTGVAGELFFGEGSRLTVL.